This T cell receptor beta chain was found in a study of blood T cell repertoires in COVID-19. The sample holds a few counts of this clone. Original processing methods: Quantification of nucleated cells was approximated via reference gene primer amplification. Using immunoSEQ multiplex PCR, the repertoire was profiled, and TCRdb retains in-frame clones only, with some absent. The D gene and trimming were derived from the DNA, and the V and J assignments and clone size from that table. The table records some 110,000 clones, 82% of them present only once. The germline V gene encodes CDR1 LNHDA and CDR2 SQIVND (reference sequence). This CDR3 is built from 13 residues. The V gene lost 8 bases and the J gene lost 10 bases, with 15 bases spanning the gap.

The chain employs TRBV19 and TRBJ1-6; the D gene is possibly TRBD1 (6 bases). The sample comprised peripheral blood. The clonotype was recovered from an older man with acute or convalescent COVID-19. For the CDR3, the DNA is TGTGCCAGTCTCAGGGGTGTCGGGTCACCCCTCCACTTT. Translating gives CASLRGVGSPLHF.